Listed below are T cell receptor beta chains from one sample, sequenced in a study of T cell responses to AZD1222 COVID-19 vaccine. Profiling relied on immunoSEQ multiplex PCR, and the TCRdb table lists in-frame clones only, not all of them. Of about 100,000 clones in the sample, around 90% were seen once. The specimen comprised peripheral blood, sampled on day 0 of AZD1222 vaccination. The receptor set was obtained from an adult in good health. Both conserved end residues are part of each CDR3. The order of the fields is J gene, D gene, V gene, CDR3 protein. D genes are given only for firm matches.

j_call: TRBJ2-3
d_call: NA
v_call: TRBV27
cdr3_aa: CASSSPARDTQYF

j_call: TRBJ2-7
d_call: NA
v_call: TRBV29-1
cdr3_aa: CSILEGFGEQYF

j_call: TRBJ2-1
d_call: NA
v_call: TRBV7-9
cdr3_aa: CASSLGVGAYNEQFF

j_call: TRBJ2-5
d_call: NA
v_call: TRBV5-4
cdr3_aa: CASSLATSETQYF

j_call: TRBJ2-3
d_call: NA
v_call: TRBV7-9
cdr3_aa: CASSPTSDTQYF

j_call: TRBJ1-3
d_call: NA
v_call: TRBV29-1
cdr3_aa: CSVERAGTGNTIYF

j_call: TRBJ2-2
d_call: NA
v_call: TRBV7-9
cdr3_aa: CASSYPNTGELFF

j_call: TRBJ2-7
d_call: NA
v_call: TRBV9
cdr3_aa: CASSVAPGGEQYF

j_call: TRBJ2-3
d_call: NA
v_call: TRBV6-5
cdr3_aa: CASSRSPPTDTQYF

j_call: TRBJ2-1
d_call: TRBD2
v_call: TRBV7-3
cdr3_aa: CASSLRLASNEQFF

j_call: TRBJ2-7
d_call: NA
v_call: TRBV7-9
cdr3_aa: CASSFNMGRDEQYF

j_call: TRBJ2-7
d_call: TRBD2
v_call: TRBV4-2
cdr3_aa: CASSRGLAPTTAYEQYF

j_call: TRBJ2-7
d_call: TRBD2
v_call: TRBV28
cdr3_aa: CASSPRTSGRAYEQYF

j_call: TRBJ2-5
d_call: TRBD1
v_call: TRBV27
cdr3_aa: CASSLNRGLGETQYF

j_call: TRBJ2-1
d_call: TRBD2
v_call: TRBV5-1
cdr3_aa: CASSLEAGGVNEQFF

j_call: TRBJ2-3
d_call: TRBD2
v_call: TRBV7-9
cdr3_aa: CASSLQRREYPDTQYF

j_call: TRBJ2-5
d_call: TRBD2
v_call: TRBV28
cdr3_aa: CASSLSSGSLVTQYF

j_call: TRBJ1-5
d_call: TRBD1
v_call: TRBV2
cdr3_aa: CASSGSGGPNQPQHF

j_call: TRBJ2-1
d_call: TRBD2
v_call: TRBV3-1/TRBV3-2
cdr3_aa: CASSHVAGGRDNEQFF

j_call: TRBJ2-1
d_call: TRBD2
v_call: TRBV3-1/TRBV3-2
cdr3_aa: CASSQTGLADTYNEQFF

j_call: TRBJ2-7
d_call: NA
v_call: TRBV4-1
cdr3_aa: CASSQDPGTNLGEQYF

j_call: TRBJ2-1
d_call: TRBD1
v_call: TRBV6-5
cdr3_aa: CASSYSGQDRFF

j_call: TRBJ1-3
d_call: NA
v_call: TRBV9
cdr3_aa: CASSVATWGASGNTIYF

j_call: TRBJ1-6
d_call: NA
v_call: TRBV5-1
cdr3_aa: CASSLVMGTDNSPLHF

j_call: TRBJ1-1
d_call: NA
v_call: TRBV28
cdr3_aa: CASATLNTEAFF

j_call: TRBJ1-5
d_call: NA
v_call: TRBV6-1
cdr3_aa: CASSEGGGGQPQHF

j_call: TRBJ1-2
d_call: TRBD1
v_call: TRBV30
cdr3_aa: CAWSGGQGVGYTF

j_call: TRBJ1-1
d_call: NA
v_call: TRBV29-1
cdr3_aa: CSTTGGNTEAFF

j_call: TRBJ1-4
d_call: NA
v_call: TRBV5-1
cdr3_aa: CASSLPGANEKLFF